The rows below give T cell receptor beta chains drawn from one sample of a study of CD8+ T cells in alopecia areata. Here immunoSEQ multiplex PCR was the method, and the copy in TCRdb shows in-frame clones only, minus some. The sample consists of roughly 140,000 clones, 40% to 65% of them appearing once. This specimen was CD8+ T cells sorted from blood, taken at week 0. The source is a human donor with alopecia areata. Each CDR3 is given with its conserved first and last residue. The D gene is left open where the match is weak. Size is stated for part of the rows, as once, few or many counts, or as a class when the clone is expanded.

clone_size: once
j_call: TRBJ1-5
v_call: TRBV5-6
d_call: NA
cdr3_aa: CASSLGGVLGGNQPQHF
cdr3_nt: TGTGCCAGCAGCTTGGGAGGGGTCTTAGGGGGCAATCAGCCCCAGCATTTT

clone_size: few
j_call: TRBJ1-4
v_call: TRBV23-1
d_call: TRBD1
cdr3_aa: CASSQPMDSREGGLEKLFF
cdr3_nt: TGCGCCAGCAGTCAACCGATGGACAGCCGCGAAGGGGGCCTTGAAAAACTGTTTTTT

clone_size: NA
j_call: TRBJ1-1
v_call: TRBV7-6
d_call: NA
cdr3_aa: CASSSYRDTEAFF
cdr3_nt: TGTGCCAGCAGCAGTTACAGGGATACTGAAGCTTTCTTT

clone_size: NA
j_call: TRBJ1-1
v_call: TRBV2
d_call: NA
cdr3_aa: CASSEGPSEAFF
cdr3_nt: TGTGCCAGCAGTGAAGGGCCGTCTGAAGCTTTCTTT

clone_size: NA
j_call: TRBJ1-2
v_call: TRBV5-1
d_call: TRBD1
cdr3_aa: CASSGTGTGDGYTF
cdr3_nt: TGCGCCAGCAGCGGTACCGGGACAGGGGATGGCTACACCTTC

clone_size: NA
j_call: TRBJ2-3
v_call: TRBV2
d_call: NA
cdr3_aa: CASNDFVAVGTDTQYF
cdr3_nt: TGTGCCAGCAATGACTTCGTGGCAGTCGGGACAGATACGCAGTATTTT

clone_size: NA
j_call: TRBJ2-7
v_call: TRBV9
d_call: NA
cdr3_aa: CASSAGGPYEQYF
cdr3_nt: TGTGCCAGCAGCGCAGGGGGGCCCTACGAGCAGTACTTC

clone_size: few
j_call: TRBJ1-5
v_call: TRBV5-6
d_call: NA
cdr3_aa: CASSAGDGNQPQHF
cdr3_nt: TGTGCCAGCAGCGCCGGGGACGGAAATCAGCCCCAGCATTTT

clone_size: NA
j_call: TRBJ1-4
v_call: TRBV6-5
d_call: NA
cdr3_aa: CASSLLEGYEKLFF
cdr3_nt: TGTGCCAGCAGCCTCCTCGAGGGATATGAAAAACTGTTTTTT

clone_size: NA
j_call: TRBJ1-1
v_call: TRBV4-3
d_call: NA
cdr3_aa: CASSQDAGLNPEAFF
cdr3_nt: TGCGCCAGCAGCCAAGACGCCGGGCTGAACCCTGAAGCTTTCTTT